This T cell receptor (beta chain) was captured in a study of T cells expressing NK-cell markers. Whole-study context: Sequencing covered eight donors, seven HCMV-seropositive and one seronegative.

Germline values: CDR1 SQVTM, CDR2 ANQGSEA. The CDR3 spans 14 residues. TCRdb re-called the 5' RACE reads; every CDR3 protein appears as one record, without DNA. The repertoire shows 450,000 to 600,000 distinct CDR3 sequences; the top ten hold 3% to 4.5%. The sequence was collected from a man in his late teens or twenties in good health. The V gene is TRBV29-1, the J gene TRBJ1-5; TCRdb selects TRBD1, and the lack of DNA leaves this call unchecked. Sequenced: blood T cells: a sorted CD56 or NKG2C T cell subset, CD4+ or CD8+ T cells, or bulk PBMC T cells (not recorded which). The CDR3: CSFTRTGDNQPQHF.